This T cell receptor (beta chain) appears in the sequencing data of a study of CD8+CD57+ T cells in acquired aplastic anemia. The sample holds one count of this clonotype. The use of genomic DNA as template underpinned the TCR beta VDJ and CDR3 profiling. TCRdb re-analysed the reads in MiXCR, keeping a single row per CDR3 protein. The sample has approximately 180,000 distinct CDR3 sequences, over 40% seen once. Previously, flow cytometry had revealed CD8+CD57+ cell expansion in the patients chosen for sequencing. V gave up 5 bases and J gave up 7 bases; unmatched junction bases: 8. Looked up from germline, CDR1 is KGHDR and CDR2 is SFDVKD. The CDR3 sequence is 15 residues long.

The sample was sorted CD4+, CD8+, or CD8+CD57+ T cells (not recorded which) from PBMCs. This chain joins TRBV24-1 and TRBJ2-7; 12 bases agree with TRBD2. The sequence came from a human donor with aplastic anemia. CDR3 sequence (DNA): TGTGCCACCAGTGCTAGCGGGAGGGCCCTACGAGAGCAGTACTTC. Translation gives CATSASGRALREQYF.